This record looks at one T cell receptor (beta chain) sequence and its context. The antigen is undetermined. Data came from immunoSEQ multiplex PCR; TCRdb stores just in-frame clones and leaves some out. The data contain roughly 2.2 million clones, roughly 92% of them singletons. Germline V gene data show CDR1 as SNHLY and CDR2 as FYNNEI. The CDR3 consists of 18 residues. The V and J ends lost 6 bases and 2 bases, in that order; junction bases with no gene match: 8. The entry originates in a study of shared clonotypes between healthy human individuals. Background on the study: Three CD4 naive, three CD4 memory, two CD8 naive and one CD8 memory plate were used per donor. Study results and limitations: Clonotype sharing among the donors was expected to vary with sequencing depth. Clonotypes which were not shared had lower generation probabilities than clonotypes that all four donors shared.

This chain uses TRBV2 with TRBJ2-3; 16 bases agree with TRBD2. Sample: naive CD4+ T cells from PBMCs. As to subset: CD45RA+ positively selected. The sequence came from a young man in good health. Some clones in this sample may be carry-over from other donors' samples. CDR3 in amino acids: CASSRPGTSGRATDTQYF. The CDR3 DNA reads as TGTGCCAGCAGCCGTCCCGGGACTAGCGGGAGGGCCACAGATACGCAGTATTTT. Full variable domain (outside the CDR3, taken from reference TRBV2 and TRBJ2-3): EPEVTQTPSHQVTQMGQEVILRCVPISNHLYFYWYRQILGQKVEFLVSFYNNEISEKSEIFDDQFSVERPDGSNFTLKIRSTKLEDSAMYFCASSRPGTSGRATDTQYFGPGTRLTVL.